One sample yielded the 12 T cell receptor beta chains listed below, sequenced in a study of cytomegalovirus exposure and HLA in healthy donors. 13 Jbeta primers and 60 Vbeta primers were used for the PCR. TCRdb keeps only in-frame clones here, not all; method: immunoSEQ multiplex PCR. The sample has tens of thousands of clones, roughly 78% seen once. The sample taken for sequencing was PBMCs. These receptors originate from a man in his forties in good health and CMV-seronegative.

V is TRBV19 and J is TRBJ2-7, with a weak D call TRBD1 (8 bases). V was cut by 5 bases and J by 6 bases, with 20 bases left in between. CDR1 is LNHDA, CDR2 SQIVND, per germline (reference sequence). This CDR3 spans 15 amino acids. The CDR3 DNA reads TGTGCCAGTAGTCCCCGGACAGGGAGGGGGTTCGAGCAGTACTTC. This codes for CASSPRTGRGFEQYF. The full variable domain, with the rest looked up from reference TRBV19 and TRBJ2-7, is DGGITQSPKYLFRKEGQNVTLSCEQNLNHDAMYWYRQDPGQGLRLIYYSQIVNDFQKGDIAEGYSVSREKKESFPLTVTSAQKNPTAFYLCASSPRTGRGFEQYFGPGTRLTVT.

The chain has TRBV5-1 and TRBJ1-2, with a weak D call TRBD1 (5 bases). Germline assignment: CDR1 SGHRS and CDR2 YFSETQ. The CDR3 covers 15 residues. V was shortened by 2 bases and J by 6 bases, with 17 bases between the two germline ends. The CDR3 protein is CASSFSGAWLDGYTF. As DNA, the CDR3 is TGCGCCAGCAGCTTCTCTGGGGCCTGGCTTGATGGCTACACCTTC.

This clone turned up a few times. The chain carries TRBV2 and TRBJ1-5; tentatively, D is TRBD1 (6 bases). Looked up from germline, CDR1 is SNHLY and CDR2 is FYNNEI. This CDR3 comprises 15 residues. The V gene lost 6 bases and the J gene lost 0 bases, with 12 bases spanning the gap. CDR3 amino acids: CASRYRVDSNQPQHF. In DNA form, the CDR3 reads TGTGCCAGCAGGTACAGGGTCGATAGCAATCAGCCCCAGCATTTT.

This clone appeared a single time. This chain joins TRBV27 and TRBJ2-1, with 8 nucleotides matching TRBD2. J lost 0 bases, V lost 3 bases, and 13 bases had no gene match. The germline gives CDR1 MNHEY, CDR2 SMNVEV (reference sequence). CDR3 size: 19 residues. Here the CDR3 reads CASSFMASGLVDSYNEQFF. DNA of the CDR3: TGTGCCAGCAGTTTCATGGCTAGCGGGTTAGTAGACTCCTACAATGAGCAGTTCTTC.

Relative to its sample, this clone is medium-sized. This CDR3 is CASSGQLQETQYF. For the CDR3, the DNA is TGTGCCAGCAGTGGACAGCTCCAAGAGACCCAGTACTTC. The chain uses TRBV6-1 and TRBJ2-5, with D possibly TRBD1 on 5 matching bases. Per the germline V gene, CDR1 is MNHNS and CDR2 is SASEGT. There are 13 residues in the CDR3. Trimming cost V 4 bases and J 1 base, with 7 bases left between them.

The chain joins TRBV27 to TRBJ1-2, with a tentative D call TRBD1 (6 bases). In germline, CDR1 is MNHEY, CDR2 SMNVEV (reference sequence). The CDR3 length is 13 residues. Trimming took 2 bases from V and 6 from J, leaving 10 bases between them. CDR3 sequence (DNA): TGTGCCAGCAGTTTACTACAGGGCGATGGCTACACCTTC. Its translation: CASSLLQGDGYTF.

This sequence joins TRBV5-5 and TRBJ1-4, with D perhaps TRBD1 (5 bases). Trimming removed 4 bases from V and 4 bases from J, with 14 bases in between. The CDR3 consists of 15 residues. Germline-derived CDR1 and CDR2 are SGHKS and YYEKEE (reference sequence). The CDR3 bases are TGTGCCAGCAGCCCGGGGGGACTTCTTAATGAAAAACTGTTTTTT. Amino acid sequence: CASSPGGLLNEKLFF.

This chain uses TRBV7-3 with TRBJ1-6; 7 bases agree with TRBD1. Unmatched junction bases numbered 8, after V lost 5 bases and J lost 10 bases. This CDR3 is built from 14 residues. Germline lookup yields CDR1 SGHTA and CDR2 FQGTGA. The DNA for the CDR3 is TGTGCCAGCAGCCTGACAGGGACAAGCTCACCCCTCCACTTT. It translates to CASSLTGTSSPLHF. The complete variable domain, with remaining parts taken from reference TRBV7-3 and TRBJ1-6, reads GAGVSQTPSNKVTEKGKYVELRCDPISGHTALYWYRQSLGQGPEFLIYFQGTGAADDSGLPNDRFFAVRPEGSVSTLKIQRTERGDSAVYLCASSLTGTSSPLHFGNGTRLTVT.

The chain joins TRBV7-8 to TRBJ2-1; 11 bases map to TRBD2. J gave up 4 bases and V 4 bases, and 6 bases lay outside the gene matches. The CDR3 runs 16 residues. The V gene's germline CDR1 is SGHVS and CDR2 FQNEAQ. This chain's CDR3 is CASSYRLAGKYNEQFF. The CDR3 DNA reads TGTGCCAGCAGCTACCGACTAGCGGGAAAGTACAATGAGCAGTTCTTC.

The V call is TRBV2, the J call TRBJ1-1; possible D gene TRBD1, 5 bases. V lost 3 bases and J 4 bases, leaving 12 bases between the germline ends. Germline V gene lookup returns CDR1 SNHLY and CDR2 FYNNEI. The CDR3 has 14 amino acids. The CDR3 loop is CASSEGGRGTEAFF. The CDR3, as DNA: TGTGCCAGCAGTGAGGGGGGACGGGGCACTGAAGCTTTCTTT.

The V call is TRBV5-1, the J call TRBJ2-2; TRBD2 matches 10 bases. The germline CDR1 and CDR2 sequences are SGHRS and YFSETQ. This CDR3 is built from 14 residues. Trimming cost V 4 bases and J 5 bases; bases outside gene matches: 2. CDR3 sequence: CASSEGLATGELFF. DNA of the CDR3: TGCGCCAGCAGCGAGGGACTAGCGACCGGGGAGCTGTTTTTT.

V gene TRBV5-1 combines with J gene TRBJ2-1; possible D gene TRBD2, 6 bases. Trimming took 6 bases from V and 9 from J, leaving 16 bases between them. The germline V gene encodes CDR1 SGHRS and CDR2 YFSETQ. The CDR3 length is 13 residues. Here the CDR3 reads CASNRPGGPEQFF. The DNA of the CDR3 is TGCGCCAGCAACCGTCCCGGGGGACCTGAGCAGTTCTTC.